This entry concerns a single T cell receptor (beta chain). This specimen belongs to a study of cytomegalovirus exposure and HLA in healthy donors. Researchers ran the PCR with 60 Vbeta and 13 Jbeta primers. Data came from immunoSEQ multiplex PCR; TCRdb stores just in-frame clones and leaves some out. The sample includes 140,000 or so clones, around three fifths seen only once; the top ten take about 1.8%. Sequencing used PBMCs. The source is a male donor in good health and CMV-seronegative.

The CDR3 protein is CASSYPPGGGFQETQYF. The CDR3 DNA reads TGTGCCAGCAGCTACCCCCCGGGCGGGGGGTTTCAAGAGACCCAGTACTTC. This chain links TRBV11-2 with TRBJ2-5; 8 bases are shared with TRBD2. Germline-derived CDR1 and CDR2 are SGHAT and FQNNGV. V gave up 4 bases and J gave up 2 bases; unmatched junction bases: 12. This CDR3 is 17 amino acids long.